These T cell receptor beta chains were read from a single sample in a study of T cells in tuberculosis. Repertoires were generated with immunoSEQ multiplex PCR, while TCRdb's copy carries only in-frame clones and drops some. The data show tens of thousands of clones, approximately 95% seen once. The sample consisted of PBMCs. These TCRs come from a donor aged 10 to 29 with latent tuberculosis or without tuberculosis infection. The CDR3 runs from the conserved cysteine through the conserved F or W. D genes are given only for firm matches. Size is omitted from some rows. Given values are once, few, many or a class for expanded clones.

d_gene: .
v_gene: TRBV15
j_gene: TRBJ2-1
abundance: .
CDR3aa: CATSIKGRNNEQFF
CDR3nt: TGTGCCACCAGCATAAAAGGGAGGAACAATGAGCAGTTCTTC

d_gene: .
v_gene: TRBV5-4
j_gene: TRBJ1-1
abundance: .
CDR3aa: CASSNRGIMNTEAFF
CDR3nt: TGTGCCAGCAGCAACCGGGGAATAATGAACACTGAAGCTTTCTTT

d_gene: .
v_gene: TRBV5-1
j_gene: TRBJ1-1
abundance: .
CDR3aa: CASSGGGNTEAFF
CDR3nt: TGCGCCAGCAGCGGGGGAGGTAACACTGAAGCTTTCTTT

d_gene: .
v_gene: TRBV11-2
j_gene: TRBJ2-7
abundance: .
CDR3aa: CASSLEVETEEYF
CDR3nt: TGTGCCAGCAGCTTAGAGGTAGAGACGGAGGAGTACTTC

d_gene: TRBD2
v_gene: TRBV9
j_gene: TRBJ2-3
abundance: .
CDR3aa: CASSGLSGGAFPDTQYF
CDR3nt: TGTGCCAGCAGCGGATTGAGCGGGGGGGCATTTCCAGATACGCAGTATTTT

d_gene: .
v_gene: TRBV2
j_gene: TRBJ2-4
abundance: .
CDR3aa: CASSEMGPLNIQYF
CDR3nt: TGTGCCAGCAGTGAAATGGGCCCGCTAAACATTCAGTACTTC

d_gene: TRBD2
v_gene: TRBV5-1
j_gene: TRBJ2-7
abundance: .
CDR3aa: CASSLESSGRTRRYEQYF
CDR3nt: TGCGCCAGCAGCTTGGAGTCTAGCGGGAGGACTCGTAGGTACGAGCAGTACTTC

d_gene: .
v_gene: TRBV7-3
j_gene: TRBJ2-3
abundance: .
CDR3aa: CASSLDGKVSRSGDTQYF
CDR3nt: TGTGCCAGCAGCTTAGACGGCAAGGTATCTAGATCTGGAGATACGCAGTATTTT

d_gene: .
v_gene: TRBV5-1
j_gene: TRBJ2-2
abundance: .
CDR3aa: CASSLGIAANTGELFF
CDR3nt: TGCGCCAGCAGCTTAGGCATAGCGGCGAACACCGGGGAGCTGTTTTTT

d_gene: .
v_gene: TRBV21-1
j_gene: TRBJ2-7
abundance: .
CDR3aa: CASSITGHRYEQYF
CDR3nt: TGTGCCAGCAGCATAACGGGACATCGCTACGAGCAGTACTTC

d_gene: .
v_gene: TRBV28
j_gene: TRBJ1-1
abundance: once
CDR3aa: CASSFSMNTEAFF
CDR3nt: TGTGCCAGCAGTTTTTCCATGAACACTGAAGCTTTCTTT

d_gene: TRBD2
v_gene: TRBV6-4
j_gene: TRBJ2-2
abundance: .
CDR3aa: CASSETSPFTGELFF
CDR3nt: TGTGCCAGCAGTGAGACTAGCCCTTTCACCGGGGAGCTGTTTTTT

d_gene: .
v_gene: TRBV9
j_gene: TRBJ1-1
abundance: few
CDR3aa: CASSVDSNTEAFF
CDR3nt: TGTGCCAGCAGCGTAGACAGTAACACTGAAGCTTTCTTT

d_gene: .
v_gene: TRBV2
j_gene: TRBJ1-2
abundance: .
CDR3aa: CASNPRDPNYGYTF
CDR3nt: TGTGCCAGTAATCCCCGGGATCCTAACTATGGCTACACCTTC

d_gene: TRBD2
v_gene: TRBV5-1
j_gene: TRBJ2-3
abundance: .
CDR3aa: CASSLGLAGGATDTQYF
CDR3nt: TGCGCCAGCAGCTTGGGTCTAGCGGGGGGGGCCACAGATACGCAGTATTTT

d_gene: .
v_gene: TRBV27
j_gene: TRBJ2-1
abundance: .
CDR3aa: CASSLSRYNEQFF
CDR3nt: TGTGCCAGCAGTCTCTCCAGATACAATGAGCAGTTCTTC

d_gene: .
v_gene: TRBV15
j_gene: TRBJ1-3
abundance: once
CDR3aa: CATSPGRDPGNTIYF
CDR3nt: TGTGCCACCAGCCCCGGGAGGGACCCTGGAAACACCATATATTTT

d_gene: .
v_gene: TRBV2
j_gene: TRBJ2-7
abundance: .
CDR3aa: CASSERGVAYEQYF
CDR3nt: TGTGCCAGCAGTGAACGTGGAGTGGCCTACGAGCAGTACTTC

d_gene: .
v_gene: TRBV7-9
j_gene: TRBJ2-1
abundance: .
CDR3aa: CASSLALSGYNEQFF
CDR3nt: TGTGCCAGCAGCTTAGCCCTTAGCGGATACAATGAGCAGTTCTTC

d_gene: TRBD1
v_gene: TRBV29-1
j_gene: TRBJ2-1
abundance: .
CDR3aa: CSVEAPDRRTGGAKNEQFF
CDR3nt: TGCAGCGTTGAAGCCCCAGACAGGAGGACAGGGGGCGCGAAAAATGAGCAGTTCTTC

d_gene: .
v_gene: TRBV28
j_gene: TRBJ2-7
abundance: .
CDR3aa: CASGAYYEQYF
CDR3nt: TGTGCCAGCGGGGCTTACTACGAGCAGTACTTC

d_gene: .
v_gene: TRBV28
j_gene: TRBJ2-7
abundance: .
CDR3aa: CASSLFRGSYEQYF
CDR3nt: TGTGCCAGCAGTTTATTTCGCGGTTCCTACGAGCAGTACTTC

d_gene: TRBD2
v_gene: TRBV28
j_gene: TRBJ2-7
abundance: .
CDR3aa: CASSLKNPRGGPPEQYF
CDR3nt: TGTGCCAGCAGTTTAAAGAATCCAAGGGGAGGGCCCCCTGAGCAGTACTTC

d_gene: .
v_gene: TRBV25-1
j_gene: TRBJ1-4
abundance: .
CDR3aa: CASSVRVGEKLFF
CDR3nt: TGTGCCAGCAGTGTCAGGGTTGGTGAAAAACTGTTTTTT

d_gene: .
v_gene: TRBV2
j_gene: TRBJ1-5
abundance: .
CDR3aa: CASTLESNQPQHF
CDR3nt: TGTGCCAGCACTTTAGAGAGCAATCAGCCCCAGCATTTT

d_gene: TRBD2
v_gene: TRBV7-6
j_gene: TRBJ2-7
abundance: .
CDR3aa: CASSSYRAGGYEQYF
CDR3nt: TGTGCCAGCAGCTCCTACCGAGCGGGAGGGTACGAGCAGTACTTC

d_gene: TRBD1
v_gene: TRBV28
j_gene: TRBJ1-4
abundance: .
CDR3aa: CASQTGTGGFTNEKLFF
CDR3nt: TGTGCCAGCCAGACCGGGACAGGGGGTTTTACTAATGAAAAACTGTTTTTT

d_gene: .
v_gene: TRBV11-3
j_gene: TRBJ2-1
abundance: few
CDR3aa: CASSRDLARDEQFF
CDR3nt: TGTGCCAGCAGCCGGGATTTGGCAAGGGATGAGCAGTTCTTC

d_gene: .
v_gene: TRBV2
j_gene: TRBJ2-3
abundance: .
CDR3aa: CASSVGWTDTQYF
CDR3nt: TGTGCCAGCAGTGTCGGTTGGACAGATACGCAGTATTTT

d_gene: TRBD1
v_gene: TRBV28
j_gene: TRBJ2-7
abundance: .
CDR3aa: CASTQSGTGYYEQYF
CDR3nt: TGTGCCAGCACCCAATCCGGGACAGGGTACTACGAGCAGTACTTC

d_gene: TRBD2
v_gene: TRBV4-1
j_gene: TRBJ2-1
abundance: .
CDR3aa: CASTYSLAGRTYNEQFF
CDR3nt: TGCGCCAGCACCTACTCCCTAGCGGGGAGGACCTACAATGAGCAGTTCTTC

d_gene: .
v_gene: TRBV7-2
j_gene: TRBJ2-1
abundance: .
CDR3aa: CASSLSPSYNEQFF
CDR3nt: TGTGCCAGCAGCTTATCCCCTTCCTACAATGAGCAGTTCTTC

d_gene: TRBD2
v_gene: TRBV10-3
j_gene: TRBJ2-1
abundance: .
CDR3aa: CAISDRGLAGNNEQFF
CDR3nt: TGTGCCATCAGTGACCGTGGACTAGCGGGAAACAATGAGCAGTTCTTC

d_gene: .
v_gene: TRBV7-2
j_gene: TRBJ1-5
abundance: .
CDR3aa: CASSLYAGLNQPQHF
CDR3nt: TGTGCCAGCAGCTTATATGCAGGGCTGAATCAGCCCCAGCATTTT

d_gene: TRBD1
v_gene: TRBV2
j_gene: TRBJ1-2
abundance: .
CDR3aa: CASTYRGLNYGYTF
CDR3nt: TGTGCCAGCACTTACAGGGGCCTTAACTATGGCTACACCTTC

d_gene: .
v_gene: TRBV10-3
j_gene: TRBJ2-7
abundance: .
CDR3aa: CAIRPDNSYEQYF
CDR3nt: TGTGCCATCAGACCTGACAACTCCTACGAGCAGTACTTC

d_gene: .
v_gene: TRBV29-1
j_gene: TRBJ2-1
abundance: few
CDR3aa: CSAGRGEVRDEQFF
CDR3nt: TGCAGCGCTGGGCGGGGTGAGGTCAGGGATGAGCAGTTCTTC

d_gene: .
v_gene: TRBV15
j_gene: TRBJ1-4
abundance: few
CDR3aa: CATSGSGAFNEKLFF
CDR3nt: TGTGCCACCAGCGGTTCAGGGGCTTTTAATGAAAAACTGTTTTTT

d_gene: .
v_gene: TRBV11-1
j_gene: TRBJ1-2
abundance: .
CDR3aa: CASSPTYRTNYGYTF
CDR3nt: TGTGCCAGCAGCCCAACGTACAGAACTAACTATGGCTACACCTTC

d_gene: .
v_gene: TRBV6-5
j_gene: TRBJ2-3
abundance: .
CDR3aa: CASRRQRNTDTQYF
CDR3nt: TGTGCCAGCAGGAGGCAACGTAACACAGATACGCAGTATTTT

d_gene: .
v_gene: TRBV7-9
j_gene: TRBJ2-3
abundance: .
CDR3aa: CASSLDSRVTQYF
CDR3nt: TGTGCCAGCAGCTTAGACTCTCGAGTCACGCAGTATTTT

d_gene: TRBD1
v_gene: TRBV7-9
j_gene: TRBJ1-5
abundance: .
CDR3aa: CASSLGDRVNQPQHF
CDR3nt: TGTGCCAGCAGCTTAGGGGACAGGGTGAACCAGCCCCAGCATTTT

d_gene: TRBD2
v_gene: TRBV27
j_gene: TRBJ2-1
abundance: .
CDR3aa: CASSLAGGPNEQFF
CDR3nt: TGTGCCAGCAGTTTAGCGGGAGGGCCCAATGAGCAGTTCTTC

d_gene: .
v_gene: TRBV5-4
j_gene: TRBJ2-2
abundance: .
CDR3aa: CASSLDRVYGELFF
CDR3nt: TGTGCCAGCAGCTTGGACAGGGTGTACGGGGAGCTGTTTTTT

d_gene: TRBD1
v_gene: TRBV6-6
j_gene: TRBJ2-1
abundance: .
CDR3aa: CASNPGGYRVRLFF
CDR3nt: TGTGCCAGCAACCCAGGGGGCTACAGGGTGAGACTGTTCTTC

d_gene: .
v_gene: TRBV21-1
j_gene: TRBJ2-3
abundance: once
CDR3aa: CASSSPVDRLADTQYF
CDR3nt: TGTGCCAGCAGCTCACCCGTGGACAGGTTGGCAGATACGCAGTATTTT

d_gene: .
v_gene: TRBV30
j_gene: TRBJ1-2
abundance: few
CDR3aa: CAWSVRLGGENYGYTF
CDR3nt: TGTGCCTGGAGTGTACGGTTGGGGGGTGAGAACTATGGCTACACCTTC

d_gene: TRBD1
v_gene: TRBV19
j_gene: TRBJ1-1
abundance: once
CDR3aa: CASSIFTGGEGAEAFF
CDR3nt: TGTGCCAGTAGTATTTTTACAGGGGGCGAAGGGGCTGAAGCTTTCTTT